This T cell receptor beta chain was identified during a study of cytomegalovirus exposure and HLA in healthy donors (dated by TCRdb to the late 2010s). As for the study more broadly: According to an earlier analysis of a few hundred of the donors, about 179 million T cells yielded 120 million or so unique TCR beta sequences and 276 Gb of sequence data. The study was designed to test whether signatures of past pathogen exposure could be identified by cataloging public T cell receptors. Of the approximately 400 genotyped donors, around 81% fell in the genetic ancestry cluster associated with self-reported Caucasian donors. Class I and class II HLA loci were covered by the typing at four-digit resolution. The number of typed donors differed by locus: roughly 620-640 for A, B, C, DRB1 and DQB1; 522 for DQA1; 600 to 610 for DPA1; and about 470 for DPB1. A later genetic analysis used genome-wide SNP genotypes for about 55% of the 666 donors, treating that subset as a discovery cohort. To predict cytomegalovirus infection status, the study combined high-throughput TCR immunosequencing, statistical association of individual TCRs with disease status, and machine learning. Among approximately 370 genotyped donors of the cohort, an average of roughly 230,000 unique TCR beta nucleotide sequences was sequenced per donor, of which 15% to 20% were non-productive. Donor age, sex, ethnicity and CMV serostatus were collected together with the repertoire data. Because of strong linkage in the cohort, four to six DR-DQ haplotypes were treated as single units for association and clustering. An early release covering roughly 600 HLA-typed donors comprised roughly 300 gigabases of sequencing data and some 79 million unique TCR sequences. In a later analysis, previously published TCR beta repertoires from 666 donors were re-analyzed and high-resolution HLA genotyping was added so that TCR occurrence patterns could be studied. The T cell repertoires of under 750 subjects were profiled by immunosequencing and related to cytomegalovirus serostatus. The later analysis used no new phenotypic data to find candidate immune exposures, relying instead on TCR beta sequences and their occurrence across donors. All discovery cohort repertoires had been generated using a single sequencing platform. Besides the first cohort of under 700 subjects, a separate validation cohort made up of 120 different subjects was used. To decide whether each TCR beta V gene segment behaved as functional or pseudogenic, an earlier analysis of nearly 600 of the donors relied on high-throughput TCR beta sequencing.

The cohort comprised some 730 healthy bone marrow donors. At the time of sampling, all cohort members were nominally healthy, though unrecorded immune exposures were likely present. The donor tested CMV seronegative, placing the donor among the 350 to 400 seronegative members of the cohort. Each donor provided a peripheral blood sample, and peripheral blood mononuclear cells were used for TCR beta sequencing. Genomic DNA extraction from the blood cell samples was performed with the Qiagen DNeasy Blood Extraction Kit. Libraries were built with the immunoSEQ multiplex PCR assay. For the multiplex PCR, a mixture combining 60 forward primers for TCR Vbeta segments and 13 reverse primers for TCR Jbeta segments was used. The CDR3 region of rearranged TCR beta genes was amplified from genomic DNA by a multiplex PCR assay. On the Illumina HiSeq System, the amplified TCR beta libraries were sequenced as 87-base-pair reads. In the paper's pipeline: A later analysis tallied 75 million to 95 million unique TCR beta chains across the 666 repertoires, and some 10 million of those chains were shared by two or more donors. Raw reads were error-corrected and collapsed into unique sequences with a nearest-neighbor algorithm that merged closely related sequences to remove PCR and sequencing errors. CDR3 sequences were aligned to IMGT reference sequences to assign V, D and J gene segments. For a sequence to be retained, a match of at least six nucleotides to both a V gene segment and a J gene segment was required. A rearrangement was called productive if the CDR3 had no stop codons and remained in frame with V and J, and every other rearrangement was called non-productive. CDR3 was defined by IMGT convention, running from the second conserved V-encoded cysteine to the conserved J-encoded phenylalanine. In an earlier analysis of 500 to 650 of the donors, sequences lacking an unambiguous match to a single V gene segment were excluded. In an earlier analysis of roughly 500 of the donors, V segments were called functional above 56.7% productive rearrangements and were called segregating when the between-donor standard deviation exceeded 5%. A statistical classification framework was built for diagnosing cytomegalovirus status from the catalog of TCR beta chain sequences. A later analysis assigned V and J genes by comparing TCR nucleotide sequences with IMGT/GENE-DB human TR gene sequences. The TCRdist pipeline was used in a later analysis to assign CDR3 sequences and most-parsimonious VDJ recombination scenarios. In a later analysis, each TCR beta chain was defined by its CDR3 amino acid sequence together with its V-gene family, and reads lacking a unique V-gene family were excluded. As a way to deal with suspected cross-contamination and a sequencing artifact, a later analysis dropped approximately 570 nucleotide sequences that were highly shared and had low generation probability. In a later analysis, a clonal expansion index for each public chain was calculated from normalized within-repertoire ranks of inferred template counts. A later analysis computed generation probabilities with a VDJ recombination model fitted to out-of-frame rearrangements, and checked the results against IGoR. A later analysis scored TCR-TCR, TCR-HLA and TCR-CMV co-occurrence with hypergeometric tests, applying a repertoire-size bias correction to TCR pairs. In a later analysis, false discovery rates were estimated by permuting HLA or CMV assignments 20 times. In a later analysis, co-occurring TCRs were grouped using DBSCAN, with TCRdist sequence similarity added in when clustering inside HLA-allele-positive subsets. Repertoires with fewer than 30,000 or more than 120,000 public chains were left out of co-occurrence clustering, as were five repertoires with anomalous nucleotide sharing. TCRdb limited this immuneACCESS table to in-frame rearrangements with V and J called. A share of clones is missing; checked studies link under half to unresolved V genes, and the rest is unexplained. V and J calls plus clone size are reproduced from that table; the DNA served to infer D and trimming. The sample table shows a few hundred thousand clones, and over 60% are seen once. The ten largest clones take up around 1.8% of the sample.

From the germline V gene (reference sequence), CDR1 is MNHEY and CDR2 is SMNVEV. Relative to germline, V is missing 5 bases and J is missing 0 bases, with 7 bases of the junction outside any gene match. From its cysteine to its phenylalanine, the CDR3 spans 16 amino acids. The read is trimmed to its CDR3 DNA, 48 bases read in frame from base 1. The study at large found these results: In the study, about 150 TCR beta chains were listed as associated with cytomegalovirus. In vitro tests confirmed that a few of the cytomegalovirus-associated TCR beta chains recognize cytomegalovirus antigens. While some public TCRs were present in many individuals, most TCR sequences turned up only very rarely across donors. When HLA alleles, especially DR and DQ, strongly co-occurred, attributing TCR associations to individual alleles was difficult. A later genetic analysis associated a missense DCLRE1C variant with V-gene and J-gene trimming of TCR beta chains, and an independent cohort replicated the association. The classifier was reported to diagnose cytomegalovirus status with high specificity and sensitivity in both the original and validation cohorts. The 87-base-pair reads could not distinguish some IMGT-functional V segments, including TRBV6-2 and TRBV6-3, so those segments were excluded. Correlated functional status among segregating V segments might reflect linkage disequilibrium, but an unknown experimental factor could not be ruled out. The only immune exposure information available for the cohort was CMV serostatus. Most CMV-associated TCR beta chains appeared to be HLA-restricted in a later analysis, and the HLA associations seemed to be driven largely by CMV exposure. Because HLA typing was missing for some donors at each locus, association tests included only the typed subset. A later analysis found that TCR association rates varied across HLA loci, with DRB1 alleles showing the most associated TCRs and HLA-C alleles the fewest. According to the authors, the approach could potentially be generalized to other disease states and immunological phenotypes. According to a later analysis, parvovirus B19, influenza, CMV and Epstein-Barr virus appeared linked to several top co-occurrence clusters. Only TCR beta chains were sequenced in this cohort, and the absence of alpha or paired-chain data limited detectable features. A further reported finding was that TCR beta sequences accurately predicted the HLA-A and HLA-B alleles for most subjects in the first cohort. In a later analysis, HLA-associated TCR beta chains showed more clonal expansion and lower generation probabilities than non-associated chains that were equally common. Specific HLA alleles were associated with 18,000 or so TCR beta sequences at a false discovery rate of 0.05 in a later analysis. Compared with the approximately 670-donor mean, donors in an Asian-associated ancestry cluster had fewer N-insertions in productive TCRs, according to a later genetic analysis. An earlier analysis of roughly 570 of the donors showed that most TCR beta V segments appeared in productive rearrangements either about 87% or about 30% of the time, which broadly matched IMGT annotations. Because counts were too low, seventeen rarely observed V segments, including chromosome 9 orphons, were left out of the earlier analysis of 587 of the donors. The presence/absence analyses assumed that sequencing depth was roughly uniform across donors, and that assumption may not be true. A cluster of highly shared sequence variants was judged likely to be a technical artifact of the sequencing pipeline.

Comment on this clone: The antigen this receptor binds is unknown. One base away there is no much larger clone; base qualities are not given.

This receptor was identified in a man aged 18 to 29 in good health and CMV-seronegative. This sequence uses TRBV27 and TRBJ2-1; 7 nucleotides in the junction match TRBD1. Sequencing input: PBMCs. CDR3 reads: CASSQQGLGSYNEQFF. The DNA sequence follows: TGTGCCAGCAGTCAACAGGGGTTGGGCTCCTACAATGAGCAGTTCTTC.